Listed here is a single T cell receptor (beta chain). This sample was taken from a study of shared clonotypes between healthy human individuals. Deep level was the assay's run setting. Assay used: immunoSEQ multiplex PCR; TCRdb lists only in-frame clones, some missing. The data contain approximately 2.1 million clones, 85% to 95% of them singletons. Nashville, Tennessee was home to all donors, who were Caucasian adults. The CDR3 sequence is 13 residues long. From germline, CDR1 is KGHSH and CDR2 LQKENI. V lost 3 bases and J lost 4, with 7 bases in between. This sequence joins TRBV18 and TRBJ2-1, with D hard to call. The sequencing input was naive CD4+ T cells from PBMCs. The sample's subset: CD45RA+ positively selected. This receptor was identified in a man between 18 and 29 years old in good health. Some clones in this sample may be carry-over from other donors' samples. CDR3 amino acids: CASSPDMYNEQFF. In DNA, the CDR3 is TGTGCCAGCTCACCCGATATGTACAATGAGCAGTTCTTC.